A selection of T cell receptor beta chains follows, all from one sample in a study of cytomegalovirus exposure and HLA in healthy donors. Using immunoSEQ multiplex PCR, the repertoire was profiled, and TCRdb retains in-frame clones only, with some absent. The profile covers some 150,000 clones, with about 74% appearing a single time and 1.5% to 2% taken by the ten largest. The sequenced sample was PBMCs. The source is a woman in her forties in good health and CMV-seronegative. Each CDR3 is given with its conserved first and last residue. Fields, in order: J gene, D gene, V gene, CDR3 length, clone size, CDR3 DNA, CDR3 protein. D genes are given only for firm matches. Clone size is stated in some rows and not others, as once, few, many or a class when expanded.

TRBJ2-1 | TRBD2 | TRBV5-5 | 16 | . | TGTGCCAGCAGCTTGGCTCCTAGCGGGAGCTGGAATGAGCAGTTCTTC | CASSLAPSGSWNEQFF
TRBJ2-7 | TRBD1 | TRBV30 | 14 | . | TGTGCCTGGGAGAGAGAGGACAGGCGCTACGAGCAGTACTTC | CAWEREDRRYEQYF
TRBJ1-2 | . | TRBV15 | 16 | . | TGTGCCACCAGCAGAGCTCCAGGGCGTTCGTTCTATGGCTACACCTTC | CATSRAPGRSFYGYTF
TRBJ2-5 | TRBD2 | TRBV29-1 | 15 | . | TGCAGCGTCGCCGGGACTAGCGGACCCCAAGAGACCCAGTACTTC | CSVAGTSGPQETQYF
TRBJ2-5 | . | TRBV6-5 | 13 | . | TGTGCCAGCAGCGACACCCGGAGGGAGACCCAGTACTTC | CASSDTRRETQYF
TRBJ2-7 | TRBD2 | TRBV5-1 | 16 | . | TGCGCCAGCAGCCTAAGGACTAGCGGTATTACCTACGAGCAGTACTTC | CASSLRTSGITYEQYF
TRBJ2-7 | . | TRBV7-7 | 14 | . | TGTGCCAGCAGCTTACACGGGAGCAGCTACGAGCAGTACTTC | CASSLHGSSYEQYF
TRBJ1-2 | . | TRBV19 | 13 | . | TGTGCCAGTAGTATGAGGGTATTCTATGGCTACACCTTC | CASSMRVFYGYTF
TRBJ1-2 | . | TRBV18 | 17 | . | TGTGCCAGCTCACCCTCCTACCTACAGGCCCCTAACTATGGCTACACCTTC | CASSPSYLQAPNYGYTF
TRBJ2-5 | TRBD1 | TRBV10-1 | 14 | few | TGCGCCAGCAGACTGGGACAGGGGGAAGAGACCCAGTACTTC | CASRLGQGEETQYF
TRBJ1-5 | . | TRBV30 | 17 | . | TGTGCCTGGAGATCTCCCGAGACAAAAAATAGCAATCAGCCCCAGCATTTT | CAWRSPETKNSNQPQHF
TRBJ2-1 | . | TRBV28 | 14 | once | TGTGCCAGCAGTTTGCCACAGAGTAACAATGAGCAGTTCTTC | CASSLPQSNNEQFF
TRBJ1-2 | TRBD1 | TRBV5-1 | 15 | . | TGCGCCAGCAGCCCGGGACAGGTGGGGCACTATGGCTACACCTTC | CASSPGQVGHYGYTF
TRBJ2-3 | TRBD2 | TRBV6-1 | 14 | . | TGTGCCAGCAGCTATAGTAGCGGGGGAGATACGCAGTATTTT | CASSYSSGGDTQYF
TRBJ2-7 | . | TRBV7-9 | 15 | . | TGTGCCAGCAGCTCCAATCAGGGGAGCTCCTACGAGCAGTACTTC | CASSSNQGSSYEQYF
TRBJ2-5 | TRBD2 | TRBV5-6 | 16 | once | TGTGCCAGCAGCTTGGACCTAAGCGGGAGGGCCGAGACCCAGTACTTC | CASSLDLSGRAETQYF
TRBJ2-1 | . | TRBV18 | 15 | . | TGTGCCAGCTCTCCCAGGGGACACAACTACAATGAGCAGTTCTTC | CASSPRGHNYNEQFF
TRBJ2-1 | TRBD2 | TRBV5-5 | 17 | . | TGTGCCAGCAGCTGGTGGAGAGGGACTAGCGGGGGGAATGAGCAGTTCTTC | CASSWWRGTSGGNEQFF
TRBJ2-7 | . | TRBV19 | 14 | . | TGTGCCAGTGCCTTTGGGGGGAGCATTTACGAGCAGTACTTC | CASAFGGSIYEQYF
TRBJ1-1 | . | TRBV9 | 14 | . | TGTGCCAGCAGCGTAGAGCAGGGAGGGACTGAAGCTTTCTTT | CASSVEQGGTEAFF
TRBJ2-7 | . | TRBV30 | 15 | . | TGTGCCTGGAAGGAGGAGATTTCCATCAGAGGCGAGCAGTACTTC | CAWKEEISIRGEQYF
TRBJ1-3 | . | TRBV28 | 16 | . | TGTGCCAGCAGTTCTTGGGACATTCTTGCTGGAAACACCATATATTTT | CASSSWDILAGNTIYF
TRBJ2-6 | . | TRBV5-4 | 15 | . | TGTGCCAGCAGCTTGGATAGCCCTGGGGCCAACGTCCTGACTTTC | CASSLDSPGANVLTF
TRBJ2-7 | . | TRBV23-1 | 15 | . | TGCGCCAGCAGTGGAGGGAGCAGGAGCTCCTACGAGCAGTACTTC | CASSGGSRSSYEQYF
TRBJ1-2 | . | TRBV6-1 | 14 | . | TGTGCCAGCAGTGAAGCGGTCAGGGCCTATGGCTACACCTTC | CASSEAVRAYGYTF
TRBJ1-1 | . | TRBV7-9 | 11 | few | TGTGCCAGCAGCTTTGACAGGGAAGCTTTCTTT | CASSFDREAFF
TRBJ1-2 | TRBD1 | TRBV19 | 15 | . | TGTGCCAGTAGTATAAACATCAGGGGGAGTTATGGCTACACCTTC | CASSINIRGSYGYTF
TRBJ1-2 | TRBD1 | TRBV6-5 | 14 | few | TGTGCCAGCAGCCTCCGGACAGGGAGTGGTGGCTACACCTTC | CASSLRTGSGGYTF
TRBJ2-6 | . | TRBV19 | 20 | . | TGTGCCAGTAGTAGGATCGGGGTCCTAGGGGGATTTGCTGGGGCCAACGTCCTGACTTTC | CASSRIGVLGGFAGANVLTF
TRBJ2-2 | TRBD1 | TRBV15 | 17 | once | TGTGCCACCAGCAGCGATCTAGGACAGGGCGGGGCCGGGGAGCTGTTTTTT | CATSSDLGQGGAGELFF
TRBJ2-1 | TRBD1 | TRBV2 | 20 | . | TGTGCCAGCAGTGATTTTGGACAGGGGGCCAAAAAGCCAATCTACAATGAGCAGTTCTTC | CASSDFGQGAKKPIYNEQFF
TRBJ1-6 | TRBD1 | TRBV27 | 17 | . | TGTGCCAGCAGTTTATATTCGCTGGGACAGGGTAATTCACCCCTCCACTTT | CASSLYSLGQGNSPLHF
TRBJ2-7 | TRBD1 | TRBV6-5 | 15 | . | TGTGCCAGCAGTTCAGCCCGGGACAGGCCCTACGAGCAGTACTTC | CASSSARDRPYEQYF
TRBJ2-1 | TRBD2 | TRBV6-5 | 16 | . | TGTGCCAGCAGTTACTCGGCGGGAGCTGGCGCCGCTGAGCAGTTCTTC | CASSYSAGAGAAEQFF
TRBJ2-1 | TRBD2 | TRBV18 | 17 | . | TGTGCCAGCTCACCACCGATTGGGACTAGCAGCTACAATGAGCAGTTCTTC | CASSPPIGTSSYNEQFF
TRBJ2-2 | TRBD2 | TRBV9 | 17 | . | TGTGCCAGCAGCGTAGGTGGCGGGGGGGCTTTCACCGGGGAGCTGTTTTTT | CASSVGGGGAFTGELFF
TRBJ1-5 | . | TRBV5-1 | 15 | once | TGCGCCAGCAGGACCAGGACAAGGGTCAATCAGCCCCAGCATTTT | CASRTRTRVNQPQHF
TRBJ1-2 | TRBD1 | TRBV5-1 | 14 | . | TGCGCCAGCAGCTACGGGACAGACTTTGATGGCTACACCTTC | CASSYGTDFDGYTF
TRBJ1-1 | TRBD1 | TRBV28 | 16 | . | TGTGCCAGCAGTTTGTGGACAGGGGCTGGTGACACTGAAGCTTTCTTT | CASSLWTGAGDTEAFF
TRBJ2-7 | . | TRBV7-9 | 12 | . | TGTTCCAGCAGACCCGACGGGTACGAGCAGTACTTC | CSSRPDGYEQYF
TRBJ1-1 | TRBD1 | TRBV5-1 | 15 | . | TGCGCCAGCAGCTTGGGACAGGGCTGGGACACTGAAGCTTTCTTT | CASSLGQGWDTEAFF
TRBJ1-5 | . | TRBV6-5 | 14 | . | TGTGCCAGCAGTGGGGGGGCAGTAGGTCAGCCCCAGCATTTT | CASSGGAVGQPQHF
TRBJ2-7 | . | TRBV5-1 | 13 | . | TGCGCCAGCAGCTTGGACGCAACCGGCGAGCAGTACTTC | CASSLDATGEQYF
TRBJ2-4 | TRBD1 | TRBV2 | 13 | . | TGTGCCAGCAACCGGGACAGGCTCGACATTCAGTACTTC | CASNRDRLDIQYF
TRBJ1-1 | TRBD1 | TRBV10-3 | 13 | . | TGTGCCATCAGGACAGGGCTAGACACTGAAGCTTTCTTT | CAIRTGLDTEAFF
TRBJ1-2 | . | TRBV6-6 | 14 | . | TGTGCCAGCACCGACCGACAGCAGCAGGATGGCTACACCTTC | CASTDRQQQDGYTF
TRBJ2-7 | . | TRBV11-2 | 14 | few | TGTGCCAGCAGCTTCTATGGACAGACCTACGAGCAGTACTTC | CASSFYGQTYEQYF
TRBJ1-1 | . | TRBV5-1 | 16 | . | TGCGCCAGCAGCTTGGATTTCGGCAGGGAGAACACTGAAGCTTTCTTT | CASSLDFGRENTEAFF
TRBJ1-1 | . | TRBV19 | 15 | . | TGTGCCAGTACCCTAACCCTCTACAGGGACACTGAAGCTTTCTTT | CASTLTLYRDTEAFF
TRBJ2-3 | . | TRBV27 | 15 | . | TGTGCCAGCAGTTTACGATGGGGCTATTCCGGTACGCAGTATTTT | CASSLRWGYSGTQYF